This T cell receptor (beta chain) was profiled in a study of T cells expressing NK-cell markers (dated by TCRdb to the early 2020s). Regarding the study in general: TCR beta-chain repertoires were profiled in sorted CD3+CD56+NKG2C+, CD3+CD56+NKG2C- and CD3+CD56-NKG2C+ T-cell subsets from eight donors. All eight donors whose samples were sequenced were randomly selected healthy volunteers, three of them men and five women. Of the eight sequenced donors, seven were found to be HCMV-seropositive and one was found to be HCMV-seronegative. Illumina HiSeq 2000/2500, MiSeq or NextSeq was used to sequence libraries as 2 x 150 bp reads.

The reads were generated on an Illumina HiSeq 2000. The TCR beta cDNA libraries were made using 5'RACE template switching, a step that added both a universal primer site and unique molecular identifiers. Priming for cDNA synthesis came from the TCR beta constant segment, and two successive PCR amplification steps followed. Turning to the authors' computational methods: MIGEC was used to demultiplex reads and group reads by UMI, and MiTCR was used to assemble and quantify clonotypes. To exclude erroneous sequences, only TCR cDNA sequences supported by at least two reads were retained. The tcR package was used for downstream repertoire analysis, and clonotypes were matched across fractions by CDR3 nucleotide sequence plus V segment. Antigen specificity was annotated against VDJdb with VDJmatch, allowing one amino acid substitution in CDR3. TCRdb reprocessed the reads, and each CDR3 protein sequence is entered once, without DNA. It is TCRdb's table, rather than the study itself, that gives the V and J calls and clone size. In this sample's table one finds more than 90,000 distinct CDR3 sequences. Approximately 18% of the sample is in the top ten clones.

Comments on this clonotype: Its antigen is currently not known.

In the germline V gene, CDR1 corresponds to SGHAT and CDR2 to FQNNGV. Taken from cysteine to phenylalanine, the CDR3 has 15 residues. The DNA is not on file. HCMV serostatus was determined by detecting HCMV-specific IgG in serum with a commercial ELISA kit. Peripheral blood mononuclear cells were isolated from blood by Ficoll density gradient centrifugation. The paper's findings and limits, for the study overall: In over five donors, the dominant CD3+CD56+NKG2C+ clonotypes were among the top 10 CD8+ clonotypes and accounted for about 1.0-7.0% of CD8+ T cells. Whether the expanded NKG2C-expressing T cell clones were specific for HCMV antigens was left unclear. Those dominant clonotypes were again the most abundant among CD3+CD56-NKG2C+ cells in a handful of donors, at roughly 25-60.1%.

The V and J genes are TRBV11-2 and TRBJ1-5. Sequenced sample: blood T cells: a sorted CD56 or NKG2C T cell subset, CD4+ or CD8+ T cells, or bulk PBMC T cells (not recorded which). This sequence originates from a woman aged 18 to 75 in good health. CDR3 reads: CASSLGAGGNQPQHF.